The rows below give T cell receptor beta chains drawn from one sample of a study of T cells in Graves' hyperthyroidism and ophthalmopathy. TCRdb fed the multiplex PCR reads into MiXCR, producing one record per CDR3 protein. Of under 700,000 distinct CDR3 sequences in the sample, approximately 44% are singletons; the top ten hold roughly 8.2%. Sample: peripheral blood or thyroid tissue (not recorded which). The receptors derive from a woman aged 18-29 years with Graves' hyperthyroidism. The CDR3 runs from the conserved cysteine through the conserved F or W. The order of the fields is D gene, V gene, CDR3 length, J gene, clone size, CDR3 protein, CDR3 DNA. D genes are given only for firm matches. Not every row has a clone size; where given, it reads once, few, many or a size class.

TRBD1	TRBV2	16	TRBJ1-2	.	CASSPRTGEDPYGYTF	TGTGCCAGCAGCCCCCGGACAGGGGAGGACCCTTATGGCTACACCTTC
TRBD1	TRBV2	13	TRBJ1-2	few	CASRLSTGFGYTF	TGTGCCAGCAGACTTTCGACAGGGTTCGGCTACACCTTC
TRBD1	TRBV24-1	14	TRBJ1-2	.	CATPPRDRRYGYTF	TGTGCCACCCCTCCACGGGACAGGCGTTATGGCTACACCTTC
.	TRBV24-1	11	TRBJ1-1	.	CAYRPGTEAFF	TGTGCTTACCGACCGGGCACTGAAGCTTTCTTT
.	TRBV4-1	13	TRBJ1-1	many	CASSDVKNTEAFF	TGCGCCAGCAGCGACGTAAAGAACACTGAAGCTTTCTTT
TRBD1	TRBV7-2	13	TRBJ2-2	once	CAMMDRAGGELFF	TGTGCCATGATGGACAGGGCGGGCGGGGAGCTGTTTTTT
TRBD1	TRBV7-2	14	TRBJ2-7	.	CASSYRDSSYEQYF	TGTGCCAGCAGCTACCGGGACAGTTCCTACGAGCAGTACTTC
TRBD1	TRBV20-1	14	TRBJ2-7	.	CSAFRDRVSYEQYF	TGCAGTGCTTTCCGGGACAGGGTTTCCTACGAGCAGTACTTC
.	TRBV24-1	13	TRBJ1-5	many	CATSRGEAQPQHF	TGTGCCACGTCCCGGGGGGAGGCTCAGCCCCAGCATTTT
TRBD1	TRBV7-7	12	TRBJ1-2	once	CASTRTGTGYTF	TGTGCTAGTACACGGACAGGGACTGGCTACACCTTC
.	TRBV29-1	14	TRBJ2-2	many	CSGEDGSYGGELFF	TGCAGCGGGGAGGACGGGAGCTATGGCGGGGAGCTGTTTTTT
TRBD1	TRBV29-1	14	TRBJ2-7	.	CSVVRDRLTYEQYF	TGCAGCGTTGTCCGGGACAGGTTAACCTACGAGCAGTACTTC
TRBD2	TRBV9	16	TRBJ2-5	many	CASSALTSGGSETQYF	TGTGCCAGCAGCGCCCTCACTAGCGGGGGTTCGGAGACCCAGTACTTC